The present TCR beta chain was sequenced within a study of T cells in women clearing cervical HPV infection. Sequencing was performed with immunoSEQ multiplex PCR; in TCRdb, only in-frame clones are kept and a portion is missing. The sample includes approximately 49,000 clones. There are 12 residues in the CDR3. The germline V and J ends were trimmed by 6 bases and 2 bases, with 9 bases remaining between them. CDR1 is DFQATT, CDR2 SNEGSKA, per germline (reference sequence). Comment on this clone: The read terminates 3 residues before the CDR3 end, so the remaining end is supplied by the germline J gene.

The chain recombines TRBV20-1 with TRBJ2-3, with TRBD1 as a possible D gene (5 bases). Sequenced: blood buffy coat. The TCR sequence derives from a woman between 18 and 70 years old with a cervical HPV16 infection that either progressed to CIN3+ or cleared (not recorded which). CDR3 sequence reads: CSAGVSTDTQYF. Incomplete CDR3 DNA: TGCAGTGCAGGGGTGTCCACAGATACG.